The sequence of this T cell receptor (beta chain) was determined in a study of T cells in Graves' hyperthyroidism and ophthalmopathy. Amplified TCR beta CDR3 regions came from RNA transcripts. Researchers ran a first-round RT-PCR on the TCR CDR3 using the HTBI primer set. TCRdb re-derived calls from the multiplex PCR reads in MiXCR, one entry per CDR3 protein. The profile covers under 550,000 distinct CDR3 sequences, with roughly 13% appearing a single time and about 4.9% taken by the ten largest. CDR3 length: 18 amino acids. Trimming took 2 bases from V and 2 from J; bases not matched to a gene: 11. CDR1 SGHAT and CDR2 FQNNGV come from the germline V gene. This clonotype was picked up many times. Graves' hyperthyroidism is called stable when ophthalmopathy does not progress within 18 months. Patients between 18 and 65 years old had hyperthyroidism, newly diagnosed and lasting under 2 months. This sample holds PBMCs from roughly 10 ml fresh peripheral blood.

Material: blood. The TCR originated in a young woman with Graves' hyperthyroidism. This sequence joins TRBV11-2 and TRBJ1-2; TRBD1 matches at 10 bases. The CDR3 is CASSLSPDRGLFNYGYTF. DNA of the CDR3: TGTGCCAGCAGCTTAAGTCCCGACAGGGGGCTTTTCAACTATGGCTACACCTTC. The variable domain in full, with the rest retrieved from reference TRBV11-2 and TRBJ1-2, is EAGVAQSPRYKIIEKRQSVAFWCNPISGHATLYWYQQILGQGPKLLIQFQNNGVVDDSQLPKDRFSAERLKGVDSTLKIQPAKLEDSAVYLCASSLSPDRGLFNYGYTFGSGTRLTVV.